The clone carrying this TCR beta chain was seen more than once but under ten times. Its antigen is not known. Germline CDR1 and CDR2: ENHRY and SYGVKD. The CDR3 has 13 amino acids. With V trimmed by 9 bases and J by 10 bases, 12 bases remained unmatched. A single heparinised draw of approximately 100 mL on average was taken per donor. The sample is drawn from a study of beta chain features in type 1 diabetes. Looking at the study overall: Patients did not differ from healthy donors in age, gender or cell yield.

General study findings and limits: Moderate yet significant TCRB CDR3 shortening was seen in Type 1 diabetes patients in all four CD4+ subsets.

TCRB transcripts that were expressed got sequenced, as all of the isolated RNA had been reverse transcribed. Sequenced naive, central memory and regulatory T cell samples produced an average of approximately 3.8 million reads. Only in-frame clones appear in the TCRdb table, and some are missing; sequencing was by immunoSEQ multiplex PCR. Among 600,000 to 700,000 clones listed, under 15% were seen once. The chain carries TRBV10-3 and TRBJ1-5, with TRBD1 identical over 7 bases. This receptor was identified in a man younger than 35 with type 1 diabetes. The sequencing sample was made of naive CD4+ T cells from blood. The CDR3 region is CAMSPTGERPQHF. The CDR3 nucleotides read TGTGCCATGTCCCCCACAGGGGAGAGACCCCAGCATTTT.